The clone carrying this T cell receptor beta chain was seen only once. Measured with immunoSEQ multiplex PCR; TCRdb has only the in-frame clones, and not every one. The repertoire holds around 700,000 clones, 70% to 90% seen once, with 0.2% to 0.3% in the top ten. The record originates from a study of blood T cell repertoires in COVID-19. V was pared by 1 base and J by 0 bases, with 7 bases of the junction left unmatched. CDR1 and CDR2 from the germline V gene are SGHTA and FQGNSA. The CDR3 runs 17 residues. This TCR was recovered from a woman younger than 30 with acute or convalescent COVID-19. The sequencing sample was made of peripheral blood. The chain employs TRBV7-2 and TRBJ1-2; 8 nucleotides line up with TRBD1. CDR3 region: CASSLEGQGAANYGYTF. The CDR3 DNA reads as TGTGCCAGCAGCTTAGAAGGGCAGGGGGCAGCTAACTATGGCTACACCTTC.